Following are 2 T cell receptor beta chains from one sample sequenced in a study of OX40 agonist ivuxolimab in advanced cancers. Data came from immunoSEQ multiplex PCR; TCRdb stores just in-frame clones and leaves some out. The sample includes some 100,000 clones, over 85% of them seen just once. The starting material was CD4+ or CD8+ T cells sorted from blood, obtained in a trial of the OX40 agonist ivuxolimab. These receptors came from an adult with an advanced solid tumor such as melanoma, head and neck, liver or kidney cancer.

This CDR3 is CASSARVDSGGGYTF. The DNA for the CDR3 is TGTGCCAGCAGCGCTCGGGTGGATTCCGGCGGCGGCTACACCTTC. V is TRBV9 and J is TRBJ1-2, with D unresolved. There are 15 residues in the CDR3. Trimming stripped 3 bases from V and 8 bases from J, with 20 bases between. Looked up from germline, CDR1 is SGDLS and CDR2 is YYNGEE.

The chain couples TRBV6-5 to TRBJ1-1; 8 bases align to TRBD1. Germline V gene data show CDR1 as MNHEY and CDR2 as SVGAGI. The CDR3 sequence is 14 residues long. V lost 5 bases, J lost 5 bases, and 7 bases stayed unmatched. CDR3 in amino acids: CASSPGQGPTEAFF. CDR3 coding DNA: TGTGCCAGCAGTCCCGGACAGGGCCCAACTGAAGCTTTCTTT.